The 28 T cell receptor beta chains in this list originate from one sample, sequenced in a study of human T cells and chemical hapten exposure. Sample time point: patch test 1, 2 weeks after DPC sensitization. Treatment given: therapeutic diphenylcyclopropenone sensitization with weekly scalp DPC. TCRdb reprocessed the RACE reads with MiXCR, giving one entry per CDR3 protein. The top ten clones hold 3% to 3.5% of a sample with around 69,000 distinct CDR3 sequences, around 10% of them seen once. Here the sequenced sample was whole blood, taken in connection with sensitization to the hapten diphenylcyclopropenone (DPC). The receptors stem from a woman in her 40s with alopecia areata. Some clones in this sample may be carry-over from other donors' samples.

Of note for this clonotype: A much larger clone lies a single base off, so this may be a read error. V and J are TRBV4-2 and TRBJ1-2, with D possibly TRBD1 on 5 matching bases. Germline V CDR1 and CDR2: LGHNA, YNFKEQ. The CDR3 totals 14 residues. CDR3 protein: CACSQDMQGYGYTF. The CDR3 region has the DNA TGTGCCTGCAGCCAAGACATGCAGGGCTATGGCTACACCTTC.

This clonotype was counted many times. J is TRBJ1-2 and V is TRBV15; 7 positions match TRBD1. V was pared by 3 bases and J by 5 bases, with 12 bases of the junction left unmatched. CDR1 is LNHNV, CDR2 YYDKDF, per germline (reference sequence). There are 16 residues in the CDR3. The CDR3 is CATSSPSGARGYGYTF. In DNA, the CDR3 is TGTGCCACCAGCAGTCCCTCAGGGGCCAGGGGGTATGGCTACACCTTC.

CDR3 sequence: CASSHGQGYGYTF. As DNA, the CDR3 is TGTGCCAGCAGCCATGGACAGGGATATGGCTACACCTTC. This chain connects TRBV7-8 to TRBJ1-2, with 8 bases matching TRBD1. Germline V gene lookup returns CDR1 SGHVS and CDR2 FQNEAQ. Trimming took 5 bases from V and 5 from J; bases not matched to a gene: 4. The CDR3 spans 13 residues. Variable domain in full (rest from reference TRBV7-8 and TRBJ1-2): GAGVSQSPRYKVAKRGQDVALRCDPISGHVSLFWYQQALGQGPEFLTYFQNEAQLDKSGLPSDRFFAERPEGSVSTLKIQRTQQEDSAVYLCASSHGQGYGYTFGSGTRLTVV.

This clonotype was observed at least ten times. The rearrangement links TRBV28 to TRBJ1-5; D is ambiguous. The CDR3 length is 13 residues. Trimming removed 4 bases at V and 0 bases at J, with 4 bases between. From germline, CDR1 is MDHEN and CDR2 SYDVKM. The chain's CDR3 is CASSWDSNQPQHF. The DNA of the CDR3 is TGTGCCAGCAGTTGGGATAGCAATCAGCCCCAGCATTTT.

The CDR3, as DNA: TGTGCCAGCAGCTTGGTTATCGGGACTGGGGCCAACGTCCTGACTTTC. Encoded protein: CASSLVIGTGANVLTF. V usage is TRBV5-6 and J usage is TRBJ2-6; tentative D call: TRBD2 (5 bases). Germline V lookup: CDR1 SGHDT, CDR2 YYEEEE. V was clipped by 0 bases and J by 2 bases, with 9 bases between them. The CDR3 runs to 16 residues.

This clonotype was counted at least ten times. This chain links TRBV3-1 with TRBJ2-5; TRBD1 or TRBD2 may be the D gene (5 bases each). Germline assignment: CDR1 LGHDT and CDR2 YNNKEL (reference sequence). The V gene lost 0 bases and the J gene lost 1 base, with 12 bases spanning the gap. There are 16 residues in the CDR3. CDR3 nucleotide sequence: TGTGCCAGCAGCCAAGATCGTCCGGGGCCCCAAGAGACCCAGTACTTC. It encodes CASSQDRPGPQETQYF.

This clonotype appeared a few times. V gene TRBV11-3 combines with J gene TRBJ2-1; 11 bases map to TRBD2. The CDR3 spans 16 residues. Germline V lookup: CDR1 SGHNT, CDR2 YENEEA. J lost 4 bases, V lost 3 bases, and 5 bases had no gene match. The CDR3: CASSFASSGGYNEQFF. The CDR3, as DNA: TGTGCCAGCAGCTTTGCTTCTAGCGGGGGGTACAATGAGCAGTTCTTC.

This clonotype was counted only a few times. The V gene is TRBV11-2, the J gene TRBJ1-1, with TRBD1 identical over 9 bases. This CDR3 contains 13 residues. Trimming removed 7 bases from V and 5 bases from J; junction bases left unmatched: 5. The V gene's germline CDR1 is SGHAT and CDR2 FQNNGV. The CDR3 coding sequence is TGTGCCAGCAAGACAGGGGGACAAACTGAAGCTTTCTTT. It codes for CASKTGGQTEAFF.

J is TRBJ1-2 and V is TRBV20-1, with 7 nucleotides matching TRBD1. The CDR3 totals 13 residues. Germline values: CDR1 DFQATT, CDR2 SNEGSKA (reference sequence). Unmatched junction bases numbered 3, after V lost 3 bases and J lost 2 bases. The CDR3 spells CSASGTENYGYTF. For the CDR3, the DNA is TGCAGTGCTAGCGGGACAGAAAACTATGGCTACACCTTC.

This clonotype was counted many times. The rearrangement joins TRBV30 to TRBJ1-3; no firm D call. This CDR3 has 16 amino acids. V lost 3 bases, J lost 0 bases, and 15 bases lay in between. Germline CDR1 reads GTSNPN; CDR2 reads SVGIG (reference sequence). CDR3 sequence (DNA): TGTGCCTGGAGCACATTGACCGACTACTCTGGAAACACCATATATTTT. This sequence encodes CAWSTLTDYSGNTIYF.

The chain links TRBV5-6 to TRBJ2-4; 7 bases match TRBD1. The CDR3 is made up of 14 amino acids. Per the germline V gene, CDR1 is SGHDT and CDR2 is YYEEEE. J lost 7 bases, V lost 0 bases, and 4 bases had no gene match. CDR3 nucleotide sequence: TGTGCCAGCAGCTTGGGACAGGGTAGGAACATTCAGTACTTC. It specifies CASSLGQGRNIQYF.

Ten or more counts support this clonotype. This chain joins TRBV5-8 and TRBJ1-1; 9 bases line up with TRBD1. Germline lookup yields CDR1 SGHTS and CDR2 YDEGEE. V lost 4 bases to trimming and J lost 4 bases; unmatched junction nucleotides: 8. The CDR3 has 15 residues. The CDR3 reads CASSTHRGLSTEAFF. As DNA, the CDR3 is TGTGCCAGCAGCACCCACAGGGGGCTAAGCACTGAAGCTTTCTTT.

This clonotype was picked up many times. This rearrangement joins TRBV21-1 to TRBJ2-4. TRBV21-1 is termed a pseudogene. CDR3 length: 14 amino acids. CDR3 DNA: TGTGCCAGCAGCAATAACCAGCCCAAAAACATTCAGTACTTC. Encoded protein: CASSNNQPKNIQYF.

The chain uses TRBV6-2 or TRBV6-3 and TRBJ2-7; D not resolved. V was clipped by 5 bases and J by 2 bases, with 13 bases between them. This CDR3 is built from 14 residues. Per the germline V gene, CDR1 is MNHEY and CDR2 is SVGEGT. DNA for the CDR3: TGTGCCAGCAGTCACCCCCTTGGGGCCTACGAGCAGTACTTC. It yields the protein CASSHPLGAYEQYF.

This clonotype was seen more than once but under ten times. The rearrangement joins TRBV20-1 to TRBJ2-4; 7 bases match TRBD1. Trimming removed 8 bases from V and 6 bases from J; junction bases left unmatched: 10. Looked up from germline, CDR1 is DFQATT and CDR2 is SNEGSKA (reference sequence). CDR3 length equals 13 residues. The CDR3 loop reads CSTEGARVNIQYF. In nucleotides, the CDR3 is TGCAGTACCGAGGGGGCGCGGGTAAACATTCAGTACTTC.

This clonotype was recorded at least ten times. The chain couples TRBV7-2 to TRBJ2-7, with 8 positions matching TRBD2. The CDR3 contains 17 residues. J was trimmed by 6 bases and V by 3 bases; bases with no gene match: 16. Germline values: CDR1 SGHTA, CDR2 FQGNSA. The DNA for the CDR3 is TGTGCCAGCAGCTTTCGGGGGGGCGCGTCGGGAATTGGCGAGCAGTACTTC. This codes for CASSFRGGASGIGEQYF.

This clonotype was detected only a few times. The genes are TRBV15 and TRBJ2-1; D ambiguous. Germline V gives CDR1 LNHNV, CDR2 YYDKDF (reference sequence). Trimming removed 2 bases at V and 10 bases at J, with 15 bases between. The length of the CDR3 is 14 residues. CDR3 in amino acids: CATSRRTTDGEQFF. The CDR3 DNA reads as TGTGCCACCAGCAGACGCACTACCGACGGGGAGCAGTTCTTC.

This clonotype appeared many times. This chain uses TRBV19 with TRBJ2-3; D is undetermined. Germline-derived CDR1 and CDR2 are LNHDA and SQIVND (reference sequence). V was pared by 6 bases and J by 2 bases, with 9 bases between. The length of the CDR3 is 13 residues. The CDR3 loop is CASRARTTDTQYF. The CDR3 nucleotides read TGTGCCAGTAGGGCGAGGACCACAGATACGCAGTATTTT.

The chain is built from TRBV6-5 and TRBJ1-1, with unresolved D. V dropped 5 bases and J dropped 6 bases, with 13 bases sitting between them. The CDR3 is 13 residues long. Per germline, CDR1 MNHEY and CDR2 SVGAGI. In DNA, the CDR3 is TGTGCCAGCAGTCCCGCTGGTGATCCTGAAGCTTTCTTT. The encoded protein is CASSPAGDPEAFF.

This clonotype came up many times. This rearrangement joins TRBV11-2 to TRBJ2-7; a weak D match, TRBD2 (5 bases). Trimming left V 7 bases short and J 2 bases short, with 18 bases between. The CDR3 contains 15 residues. Germline V gene sequence: CDR1 SGHAT, CDR2 FQNNGV. For the CDR3, the DNA is TGTGCCAGCACCCGGGGAGCTGCATTAACCTACGAGCAGTACTTC. Protein sequence: CASTRGAALTYEQYF.

There are many counts of this clonotype. V gene TRBV11-2 combines with J gene TRBJ1-3, with a tentative D call TRBD1 (5 bases). CDR1 is SGHAT, CDR2 FQNNGV, per germline. V shed 0 bases and J shed 0 bases, with 12 bases lying between them. This CDR3 is 17 amino acids long. The CDR3 reads CASSLDPQAYSGNTIYF. CDR3 bases: TGTGCCAGCAGCTTAGATCCACAGGCATACTCTGGAAACACCATATATTTT.

The chain joins TRBV12-3 or TRBV12-4 to TRBJ1-2; a possible D gene is TRBD1 (5 bases). V was trimmed by 1 base and J by 8 bases, leaving 11 bases between them. The CDR3 consists of 13 residues. The CDR3 DNA follows: TGTGCCAGCAGTTTAGTGGGGGGGAAGGGCTACACCTTC. Translation gives CASSLVGGKGYTF.

V gene TRBV7-6 combines with J gene TRBJ2-5; 7 nucleotides align to TRBD2. The CDR3 consists of 14 residues. Trimming at V came to 5 bases and at J to 4 bases, leaving 7 bases not matched to a gene. The germline V gene has CDR1 SGHVS and CDR2 FNYEAQ. As DNA, the CDR3 is TGTGCCAGCAGCCCCCGGGGCGGGGGAGAGACCCAGTACTTC. This codes for CASSPRGGGETQYF.

This clonotype was found many times. The V call is TRBV18, the J call TRBJ1-1; the D gene is possibly TRBD1 (5 bases). Germline-derived CDR1 and CDR2 are KGHSH and LQKENI. Trimming pared 0 bases from V and 5 bases from J, leaving 16 bases between. The CDR3 is 16 residues long. CDR3 protein: CASSPPRRTGGTEAFF. DNA of the CDR3: TGTGCCAGCTCACCACCCCGCCGCACGGGGGGGACTGAAGCTTTCTTT.

This clonotype was observed a handful of times. The chain links TRBV10-1 to TRBJ2-1; 9 bases align to TRBD2. Germline V gives CDR1 WNHNN, CDR2 SYGVQD (reference sequence). The V and J ends lost 2 bases and 9 bases, in that order; junction bases with no gene match: 8. The CDR3 is made up of 15 amino acids. Here the CDR3 DNA reads TGCGCCAGCAGTGAGCTGCAGCGGGGGGTAGGTGAGCAGTTCTTC. It yields the protein CASSELQRGVGEQFF.

The CDR3 region has the DNA TGTGCCAGCAGCCCCGAGGCGGAGACCCAGTACTTC. It codes for CASSPEAETQYF. The chain uses TRBV6-6 and TRBJ2-5; D remains unclear. The CDR3 length is 12 residues. Trimming left V 6 bases short and J 5 bases short, with 10 bases between. Germline CDR1 reads MNHNY; CDR2 reads SVGAGI (reference sequence).

This clonotype was seen repeatedly, ten times or more. The chain recombines TRBV12-3 or TRBV12-4 with TRBJ2-2, with D possibly being TRBD1 or TRBD2 (5 bases each). The CDR3 has 15 residues. The V gene lost 7 bases and the J gene lost 4 bases, with 16 bases spanning the gap. The CDR3 DNA reads as TGTGCCAGCACGAGGGCAGGGTCGGGCACCGGGGAGCTGTTTTTT. Its translation is CASTRAGSGTGELFF.

The genes are TRBV6-2 or TRBV6-3 and TRBJ2-7; TRBD2 matches at 13 bases. The CDR3 has 19 amino acids. Looked up from germline, CDR1 is MNHEY and CDR2 is SVGEGT. V lost 0 bases and J lost 0; bases outside the gene matches: 8. The CDR3, as DNA: TGTGCCAGCAGTTACTCGTTGAGACTAGCGGGGGGTTCCTCCTACGAGCAGTACTTC. This gives the protein CASSYSLRLAGGSSYEQYF.